These 15 T cell receptor beta chains share one sample of origin, sequenced in a study of tissue T cells after allogeneic stem cell transplantation. Profiled with immunoSEQ multiplex PCR; TCRdb holds only in-frame clones, not every one. The sample includes over 15,000 clones, approximately 70% seen only once; the top ten take just over 0.9%. The sample was spleen. Receptors were obtained from a female BALB/c mouse in good health. This mouse strain has H2-d as its MHC haplotype.

Comments on this clone: Genes and germline come from the mouse. With the read ending 1 residue before the CDR3 end, the germline J gene is used to fill in that end. This chain connects TRBV5 to TRBJ2-2, with D uncertain. Trimming left V 1 base short and J 1 base short, with 4 bases between. The CDR3 has 14 amino acids. Germline CDR1 is LGHNA and CDR2 is YNLKQL (reference sequence). The CDR3 DNA, read in part, is TGTGCCAGCAGCCAAGCAGTAAACACCGGGCAGCTCTAC. Its translation: CASSQAVNTGQLY. The complete CDR3 reads CASSQAVNTGQLYF.

Concerning this clone itself: Any gene name here is a mouse gene name. The read terminates 1 residue before the CDR3 end, so the remaining end is supplied by the germline J gene. The chain is built from TRBV13-2 and TRBJ2-2; 9 nucleotides agree with TRBD1. J lost 2 bases, V lost 5 bases, and 4 bases had no gene match. CDR3 size: 15 residues. CDR1 is NNHNN, CDR2 SYGAGS, per germline (reference sequence). The sequenced part of the CDR3 DNA is TGTGCCAGCGGCGTACAGGGGGCGAACACCGGGCAGCTCTAC. Translated: CASGVQGANTGQLY. Given in full, the CDR3 is CASGVQGANTGQLYF.

Concerning this clone: Gene names refer to mouse genes. The read falls 1 residue short of the CDR3 end, and the missing part is taken from the germline J gene. This chain joins TRBV5 and TRBJ2-1; the match to TRBD1 covers 9 bases. From germline, CDR1 is LGHNA and CDR2 YNLKQL (reference sequence). CDR3 size: 17 residues. J gave up 3 bases and V 0 bases, and 6 bases lay outside the gene matches. This CDR3 reads CASSQEGTGRAYAEQFF. The DNA read from the CDR3 is TGTGCCAGCAGCCAAGAGGGGACAGGGAGGGCCTATGCTGAGCAGTTC.

With regard to this clone: The gene names given are mouse names. The read finishes 1 residue shy of the CDR3 end, and the germline J gene is used to complete it. The rearrangement links TRBV2 to TRBJ2-2, with 11 bases aligning to TRBD2. The germline V gene has CDR1 LGHNA and CDR2 YSYQKL. CDR3 length: 17 amino acids. The V segment lost 2 bases and the J segment 1 base; nucleotides outside the gene matches: 3. CDR3 amino acids: CASSQTGGAQNTGQLYF. The sequenced CDR3 bases are TGTGCCAGCAGCCAAACTGGGGGGGCGCAAAACACCGGGCAGCTCTAC. Using reference TRBV2 and TRBJ2-2 for the parts outside the CDR3, the full variable domain is DPKIIQKPKYLVAVTGSEKILICEQYLGHNAMYWYRQSAKKPLEFMFSYSYQKLMDNQTASSRFQPQSSKKNHLDLQITALKPDDSATYFCASSQTGGAQNTGQLYFGEGSKLTVL.

Comments on this clone: Mouse gene names apply. The sequence runs out 1 residue before the end of the CDR3; the remainder is reconstructed from the germline J gene. The chain links TRBV5 to TRBJ2-4; 8 positions agree with TRBD2. Germline CDR1 is LGHNA and CDR2 is YNLKQL (reference sequence). V trimming: 0 bases; J trimming: 1 base; junction bases outside the gene matches: 3. The CDR3 is made up of 16 amino acids. Here the CDR3 reads CASSQDWGGGQNTLYF. The CDR3 DNA, read in part, is TGTGCCAGCAGCCAAGATTGGGGGGGTGGTCAAAACACCTTGTAC.

This clone occurred once. Genes and germline come from the mouse. The sequence runs out 1 residue before the end of the CDR3; the remainder is reconstructed from the germline J gene. The J gene is TRBJ1-4, the V gene TRBV5; TRBD1 matches at 12 bases. The CDR3 extends over 16 amino acids. Germline trimming cut 2 bases from V and 10 bases from J; bases unmatched to any gene: 8. The germline V gene encodes CDR1 LGHNA and CDR2 YNLKQL (reference sequence). This CDR3 reads CASSQSGTGGAGRLFF. The covered CDR3 bases are TGTGCCAGCAGCCAATCCGGGACAGGGGGCGCGGGAAGATTATTT.

Notes on this clone: Gene names follow the mouse nomenclature. The CDR3 end is not reached by the read, which stops 1 residue before it; the germline J gene fills it in. The rearrangement joins TRBV13-2 to TRBJ2-7, with D unresolved. The ends were cut back, 0 bases at V and 4 bases at J, with 8 bases in the middle. Germline assignment: CDR1 NNHNN and CDR2 SYGAGS (reference sequence). The CDR3 has 13 residues. CDR3 bases read: TGTGCCAGCGGTGATGCCGTTGGGTATGAACAGTAC. The encoded protein is CASGDAVGYEQY. The full-length CDR3 reads as CASGDAVGYEQYF.

The table lists this clone with a count of one. Genes here carry mouse names. The observed sequence ends 1 residue before the CDR3 terminus, with the missing tail filled in from the germline J gene. The chain has TRBV13-1 and TRBJ1-1, with 7 positions matching TRBD1. Unmatched junction bases numbered 2, after V lost 3 bases and J lost 0 bases. The CDR3 has 14 residues. CDR1 is NSHNY, CDR2 SYGAGN, per germline. CDR3 in amino acids: CASSARGANTEVFF. The part of the CDR3 DNA that was read is TGTGCCAGCAGTGCCAGGGGGGCAAACACAGAAGTCTTC.

As regards this clone: The gene names here belong to mouse. The read halts 1 residue ahead of the CDR3 end, with the missing end drawn from the germline J gene. V and J are TRBV13-3 and TRBJ2-3, with TRBD2 matching 8 bases. With V trimmed by 2 bases and J by 3 bases, 2 bases remained unmatched. This CDR3 has 14 amino acids. Germline CDR1 NNHDY, CDR2 SYVADS. CDR3 sequence reads: CASSEGGRAETLYF. CDR3 bases read: TGTGCCAGCAGTGAGGGGGGGCGCGCAGAAACGCTGTAT.

Remarks on this clone: Gene names are mouse gene names. Read sequence stops 1 residue before the CDR3 end, and the germline J gene provides the missing end. V gene TRBV19 combines with J gene TRBJ2-4; D perhaps matches TRBD1 (6 bases). The CDR3 consists of 13 residues. Per the germline V gene, CDR1 is FNHDT and CDR2 is SITEND (reference sequence). V shed 5 bases and J shed 0 bases, with 7 bases lying between them. The CDR3 spells CASRQGSQNTLYF. CDR3 DNA, as far as it was read: TGTGCCAGCAGACAGGGAAGTCAAAACACCTTGTAC.

As concerns this clone: Any gene name here is a mouse gene name. The CDR3 end lies 1 residue beyond the end of the read and is filled in from the germline J gene. This chain links TRBV13-3 with TRBJ1-2; D is possibly TRBD1 (6 bases). Germline values: CDR1 NNHDY, CDR2 SYVADS. This CDR3 has 15 residues. Trimming pared 0 bases from V and 4 bases from J, leaving 13 bases between. The part of the CDR3 DNA that was read is TGTGCCAGCAGTGATGTTAGGACAGCAACCTCCGACTACACC. The encoded protein is CASSDVRTATSDYT. From start to end, the CDR3 is CASSDVRTATSDYTF.

Of note for this clone: These gene names are mouse names. Sequencing ends 1 residue short of the CDR3 end; the germline J gene provides the rest. The gene calls are TRBV4 and TRBJ1-4, with 9 positions matching TRBD1. Germline V CDR1 and CDR2: LGHDT, YNNKQL (reference sequence). This CDR3 comprises 14 residues. Germline trimming cut 3 bases from V and 8 bases from J; bases unmatched to any gene: 4. The covered CDR3 bases are TGTGCCAGCAGCTACGGACAGGGGTGGGAAAGATTATTT. It yields the protein CASSYGQGWERLF. The CDR3, in full, reads CASSYGQGWERLFF.

Worth noting for this clone: Here the gene names and germline are mouse. The CDR3 end is not reached by the read, which stops 1 residue before it; the germline J gene fills it in. The V and J genes are TRBV5 and TRBJ2-3, with TRBD2 matching 12 bases. Trimming took 4 bases from V and 0 from J; bases not matched to a gene: 5. The CDR3 has 17 residues. CDR1 and CDR2 (germline): LGHNA, YNLKQL (reference sequence). CDR3 region: CASSPRTGGVSAETLYF. CDR3 DNA, as far as it was read: TGTGCCAGCAGCCCCCGGACTGGGGGGGTTAGTGCAGAAACGCTGTAT.

Turning to this clone: Gene names follow the mouse nomenclature. The sequenced fragment ends 1 residue before the CDR3 boundary, so the rest is inferred from the germline J gene. This sequence joins TRBV31 and TRBJ2-5; D uncertain. The CDR3 is 15 amino acids. Trimming took 0 bases from V and 0 from J, leaving 10 bases between them. CDR1 and CDR2 (germline): GKSSPN, SITVG. CDR3 region: CAWSLSGVNQDTQYF. Incomplete CDR3 DNA: TGTGCCTGGAGTCTAAGCGGAGTTAACCAAGACACCCAGTAC.

As regards this clone: Gene names follow the mouse nomenclature. The read halts 1 residue ahead of the CDR3 end, with the missing end drawn from the germline J gene. The chain recombines TRBV13-1 with TRBJ2-3; 9 positions match TRBD1. This CDR3 region has 15 residues. Germline V gene lookup returns CDR1 NSHNY and CDR2 SYGAGN. V shed 3 bases, J shed 0 bases, and the junction held 2 bases outside the gene matches. The CDR3 DNA, read in part, is TGTGCCAGCAGTGGGGACAGGGCTAGTGCAGAAACGCTGTAT. The encoded protein is CASSGDRASAETLY. The whole CDR3 protein reads CASSGDRASAETLYF.